The 7 T cell receptor beta chains in this list originate from one sample, sequenced in a study of blood T cell repertoires in COVID-19. Generated by immunoSEQ multiplex PCR, the TCRdb table keeps only in-frame clones and is missing some. Of about 330,000 clones in the sample, 87% are singletons; the top ten hold roughly 5%. Sample: PBMCs or T cells enriched from blood (not recorded which). These receptors all come from a woman in her twenties or thirties who had recovered from COVID-19.

The J gene is TRBJ2-7, the V gene TRBV7-9; D is perhaps TRBD1 (5 bases). Deletions cut 6 bases from V and 5 bases from J, with 8 bases between. The germline gives CDR1 SEHNR, CDR2 FQNEAQ (reference sequence). The CDR3 spans 11 residues. The CDR3 loop is CASRGLNEQYF. DNA of the CDR3: TGTGCCAGCAGGGGGCTCAACGAGCAGTACTTC.

V and J are TRBV2 and TRBJ1-2; possibly TRBD1 for D (5 bases). In germline, CDR1 is SNHLY, CDR2 FYNNEI. The CDR3 spans 14 residues. Trimming took off 8 bases at V and 8 bases at J, with 21 bases between the two ends. As DNA, the CDR3 is TGTGCCAGCGTCGGGACTACTATTGCGCCCGGCTACACCTTC. This encodes CASVGTTIAPGYTF.

The chain employs TRBV6-5 and TRBJ1-2; TRBD1 matches 7 bases. The CDR3 consists of 13 residues. Germline trimming cut 6 bases from V and 8 bases from J; bases unmatched to any gene: 9. The germline gives CDR1 MNHEY, CDR2 SVGAGI. CDR3: CASRRSRGEGYTF. In DNA form, the CDR3 reads TGTGCCAGCAGACGATCCAGGGGGGAAGGCTACACCTTC.

The CDR3 here is CASSTPGDGGEFF. CDR3 DNA sequence: TGTGCCAGTAGCACCCCGGGTGATGGGGGGGAGTTCTTC. The genes are TRBV19 and TRBJ2-1, with 7 bases that match TRBD2. Germline assignment: CDR1 LNHDA and CDR2 SQIVND (reference sequence). This CDR3 contains 13 residues. V shed 6 bases and J 14 bases; nucleotides not matched to a gene: 13.

V and J are TRBV27 and TRBJ1-1, with TRBD1 identical over 9 bases. Per the germline V gene, CDR1 is MNHEY and CDR2 is SMNVEV (reference sequence). Trimming took 2 bases from V and 5 from J; bases not matched to a gene: 6. The CDR3 spans 15 residues. Here the CDR3 reads CASSLHYRGRTEAFF. The CDR3 nucleotides read TGTGCCAGCAGTTTACATTACAGGGGGCGGACTGAAGCTTTCTTT.

The table lists this clone with a count of one. The rearrangement links TRBV7-9 to TRBJ2-3; D possibly corresponds to TRBD1 (6 bases). The CDR3 loop spans 13 amino acids. Germline values: CDR1 SEHNR, CDR2 FQNEAQ (reference sequence). Deletions cut 5 bases from V and 4 bases from J, with 10 bases between. In DNA, the CDR3 is TGTGCCAGCAGCCAGGGGAACGCAGATACGCAGTATTTT. Protein product: CASSQGNADTQYF.

This chain connects TRBV12-3 or TRBV12-4 to TRBJ2-7; 8 bases match TRBD1. Trimming at V came to 3 bases and at J to 7 bases, leaving 5 bases not matched to a gene. CDR3 length: 13 residues. CDR3 sequence (DNA): TGTGCCAGCAGTTTCCAGGGGGCGCGAGAGCAGTACTTC. Encoded protein: CASSFQGAREQYF.